This passage covers 24 T cell receptor beta chains from one sample sequenced in a study of blood T cell repertoires in COVID-19. Assay used: immunoSEQ multiplex PCR; TCRdb lists only in-frame clones, some missing. Here the sample spans under 130,000 clones, around 84% being singletons. The specimen was peripheral blood. Receptors originate from a human donor in a cohort sampled during active COVID-19.

The gene calls are TRBV7-9 and TRBJ2-1, with TRBD1 identical over 12 bases. V was clipped by 5 bases and J by 8 bases; unmatched bases: 10. Germline V gives CDR1 SEHNR, CDR2 FQNEAQ (reference sequence). CDR3 size: 16 residues. The CDR3 DNA is TGTGCCAGCAGCGGCGAACGGGACAGGGGGCTTGATGAGCAGTTCTTC. Translating gives CASSGERDRGLDEQFF.

The chain couples TRBV5-1 to TRBJ1-2; maybe TRBD1 (6 bases). V gave up 2 bases and J gave up 4 bases, with 9 bases separating them. Germline V CDR1 and CDR2: SGHRS, YFSETQ. The CDR3 has 13 residues. The CDR3 loop reads CASSFDRSYGYTF. The CDR3, as DNA: TGCGCCAGCAGCTTCGACAGGTCCTATGGCTACACCTTC.

V is TRBV28 and J is TRBJ2-7, with D hard to call. The CDR3 is 12 amino acids. The V gene's germline CDR1 is MDHEN and CDR2 SYDVKM. The germline V and J ends were trimmed by 3 bases and 4 bases, with 7 bases remaining between them. The chain's CDR3 is CASSFGTYEQYF. CDR3 sequence (DNA): TGTGCCAGCAGTTTTGGTACTTACGAGCAGTACTTC.

The J gene is TRBJ1-2, the V gene TRBV7-3, with 10 bases matching TRBD1. The V and J ends lost 4 bases and 5 bases, in that order; junction bases with no gene match: 1. Per the germline V gene, CDR1 is SGHTA and CDR2 is FQGTGA. This CDR3 has 13 amino acids. The CDR3 bases are TGTGCCAGCAGCTGGGACAGGGGATATGGCTACACCTTC. Translating gives CASSWDRGYGYTF.

The gene calls are TRBV5-4 and TRBJ1-6, with D possibly being TRBD1 (5 bases). The V end lost 3 bases, the J end lost 7 bases, and 20 bases lay between the germline ends. Germline assignment: CDR1 SGHNT and CDR2 YYREEE (reference sequence). This CDR3 has 17 residues. DNA for the CDR3: TGTGCCAGCAGCTGGCGGGCAATGGGACTTCCAAATTCACCCCTCCACTTT. It yields the protein CASSWRAMGLPNSPLHF.

The CDR3 reads CATSERGTGGSYEQYF. The CDR3, as DNA: TGTGCCACCAGTGAGAGAGGGACAGGGGGGTCCTACGAGCAGTACTTC. V gene TRBV24-1 combines with J gene TRBJ2-7, with 11 positions matching TRBD1. The CDR3 loop spans 16 amino acids. CDR1 and CDR2 (germline): KGHDR, SFDVKD. Unmatched junction bases numbered 5, after V lost 4 bases and J lost 1 base.

The chain uses TRBV6-1 and TRBJ2-1; D is unresolved. With 1 base removed from V and 6 bases from J, the gap between germline ends came to 13 bases. Germline V CDR1 and CDR2: MNHNS, SASEGT. The CDR3 runs to 15 residues. CDR3 sequence reads: CASSEDLGSFNEQFF. The CDR3 DNA sequence: TGTGCCAGCAGTGAAGATCTAGGTAGTTTCAATGAGCAGTTCTTC.

The V and J genes are TRBV28 and TRBJ2-3; 9 bases align to TRBD2. Germline V CDR1 and CDR2: MDHEN, SYDVKM. Trimming removed 3 bases from V and 3 bases from J; junction bases left unmatched: 4. The CDR3 has 15 residues. For the CDR3, the DNA is TGTGCCAGCAGTTTTAGCGGGAGAGAGACAGATACGCAGTATTTT. This sequence encodes CASSFSGRETDTQYF.

In the case of this clone: Distinct nucleotide sequences in the sample also encode this CDR3. This rearrangement joins TRBV9 to TRBJ1-2, with D possibly TRBD1 on 6 matching bases. The germline CDR1 and CDR2 sequences are SGDLS and YYNGEE. This CDR3 is 15 amino acids long. The V gene lost 0 bases and the J gene lost 0 bases, with 9 bases spanning the gap. The CDR3 reads CASSVGGQTNYGYTF. In DNA form, the CDR3 reads TGTGCCAGCAGCGTAGGGGGGCAAACTAACTATGGCTACACCTTC.

This clone has just one count. The chain uses TRBV6-5 and TRBJ2-3; 10 bases fit TRBD2. Trimming took 2 bases from V and 5 from J; bases not matched to a gene: 4. Germline loops: CDR1 MNHEY, CDR2 SVGAGI. The CDR3 consists of 15 residues. The DNA for the CDR3 is TGTGCCAGCAGTTACCGAAGACTAGCGGGAGATACGCAGTATTTT. Protein sequence: CASSYRRLAGDTQYF.

CDR3 region: CASSLLAGELFF. Here the CDR3 DNA reads TGTGCCAGCAGTTTATTAGCCGGGGAGCTGTTTTTT. The gene calls are TRBV12-3 or TRBV12-4 and TRBJ2-2, with unresolved D. The CDR3 is 12 amino acids. The V and J ends lost 2 bases and 6 bases respectively, with 4 bases between them.

This clone was counted a few times. CDR3 in amino acids: CASGLEGAGGYTF. CDR3 nucleotides: TGTGCTAGTGGTTTGGAGGGGGCAGGAGGCTACACCTTC. J is TRBJ1-2 and V is TRBV12-5, with 7 positions matching TRBD1. Looked up from germline, CDR1 is LGHNT and CDR2 is FRNRAP. Trimming at V came to 1 base and at J to 8 bases, leaving 4 bases not matched to a gene. This CDR3 contains 13 residues.

The chain recombines TRBV5-1 with TRBJ2-1, with 13 bases aligning to TRBD2. The V gene's germline CDR1 is SGHRS and CDR2 YFSETQ. This CDR3 region has 19 residues. V shed 1 base, J shed 2 bases, and the junction held 9 bases outside the gene matches. CDR3 protein: CASSLYGWGLAGTYNEQFF. CDR3 DNA: TGCGCCAGCAGCTTGTATGGGTGGGGACTAGCGGGGACCTACAATGAGCAGTTCTTC.

This clone was recorded many times. This chain uses TRBV19 with TRBJ2-5; 9 bases match TRBD2. This CDR3 has 14 amino acids. The junction had 3 bases not matched to a gene; V was cut back by 3 bases and J by 4 bases. From germline, CDR1 is LNHDA and CDR2 SQIVND (reference sequence). For the CDR3, the DNA is TGTGCCAGTAGTATTAGCGGGAGTAGAGAGACCCAGTACTTC. This encodes CASSISGSRETQYF.

The chain has TRBV19 and TRBJ2-6; 8 nucleotides line up with TRBD1. The CDR3 totals 14 residues. J gave up 8 bases and V 6 bases, and 6 bases lay outside the gene matches. The germline CDR1 and CDR2 sequences are LNHDA and SQIVND (reference sequence). CDR3 DNA: TGTGCCAGTAGCCTAGGGACAGGTCCCAACGTCCTGACTTTC. This codes for CASSLGTGPNVLTF.

The chain links TRBV29-1 to TRBJ2-7; 9 bases are a match to TRBD1. Germline loops: CDR1 SQVTM, CDR2 ANQGSEA. This CDR3 spans 15 amino acids. The V and J ends lost 3 bases and 0 bases, in that order; junction bases with no gene match: 6. The CDR3 spells CSVDGTGPDSYEQYF. CDR3 in DNA: TGCAGCGTTGACGGGACAGGGCCCGACTCCTACGAGCAGTACTTC.

This clone appeared once. V is TRBV27 and J is TRBJ2-1, with TRBD2 matching 10 bases. Germline-derived CDR1 and CDR2 are MNHEY and SMNVEV (reference sequence). After removal of 5 bases from V and 9 bases from J, the junction contained 7 bases not matched to a gene. The CDR3 spans 14 residues. CDR3 nucleotides: TGTGCCAGCAGTACGCTAGCGGGAGCCCCTGAGCAGTTCTTC. Protein sequence: CASSTLAGAPEQFF.

The rearrangement uses TRBV19 and TRBJ2-2; 9 nucleotides align to TRBD1. Germline V gene lookup returns CDR1 LNHDA and CDR2 SQIVND (reference sequence). V was pared by 4 bases and J by 4 bases, with 10 bases of the junction left unmatched. This CDR3 region has 17 residues. The CDR3 here is CASSTPVWTGATGELFF. The CDR3 coding sequence is TGTGCCAGTAGTACCCCAGTTTGGACAGGGGCCACCGGGGAGCTGTTTTTT.

The chain links TRBV30 to TRBJ1-5; the D gene is possibly TRBD1 (6 bases). Germline CDR1 reads GTSNPN; CDR2 reads SVGIG (reference sequence). Trimming stripped 3 bases from V and 6 bases from J, with 12 bases between. The CDR3 runs 13 residues. CDR3 nucleotides: TGTGCCTGGAGCAATCAGGGGTTTCAGCCCCAGCATTTT. Translation: CAWSNQGFQPQHF.

The chain combines TRBV4-3 with TRBJ1-1, with D unresolved. This CDR3 is 15 amino acids long. Germline CDR1 reads LGHNA; CDR2 reads YSLEER. V lost 0 bases and J lost 5, with 13 bases in between. The CDR3 loop is CASSQDPGMGTEAFF. CDR3 nucleotides: TGCGCCAGCAGCCAAGATCCGGGAATGGGGACTGAAGCTTTCTTT.

A remark on this clone: The junction and the germline gene differ at one end; a read error may be behind it. This sequence joins TRBV5-1 and TRBJ1-4; 7 bases map to TRBD1. Germline CDR1 is SGHRS and CDR2 is YFSETQ. This CDR3 has 15 residues. This chain's CDR3 is CASSTQGSTKEKLFF. The CDR3 DNA follows: TGCGCCAGCAGCACACAGGGGTCGACTAAGGAAAAACTGTTTTTT.

This rearrangement joins TRBV3-1 (or the pseudogene TRBV3-2) to TRBJ1-1; the D is unclear. The CDR3 loop spans 12 amino acids. The germline V and J ends were trimmed by 0 bases and 7 bases, with 6 bases remaining between them. Per germline, CDR1 LGHDT and CDR2 YNNKEL (reference sequence). CDR3 sequence reads: CASSQDPREAFF. Here the CDR3 DNA reads TGTGCCAGCAGCCAAGATCCCCGTGAAGCTTTCTTT.

The chain carries TRBV28 and TRBJ1-1; a weak D match, TRBD1 (5 bases). The germline CDR1 and CDR2 sequences are MDHEN and SYDVKM. The CDR3 is 13 residues long. The V end lost 5 bases, the J end lost 3 bases, and 10 bases lay between the germline ends. In DNA form, the CDR3 reads TGTGCCAGCAGTCCCCCAGGGTACACTGAAGCTTTCTTT. It translates to CASSPPGYTEAFF.

The V gene is TRBV14, the J gene TRBJ2-7; the match to TRBD2 covers 9 bases. Trimming took 4 bases from V and 3 from J; bases not matched to a gene: 10. Germline lookup yields CDR1 SGHDN and CDR2 FVKESK. The CDR3 loop spans 16 amino acids. The CDR3 DNA sequence: TGTGCCAGCAGCCCCCTTGTTAGCGGGAGATTCTACGAGCAGTACTTC. Amino acid sequence: CASSPLVSGRFYEQYF.